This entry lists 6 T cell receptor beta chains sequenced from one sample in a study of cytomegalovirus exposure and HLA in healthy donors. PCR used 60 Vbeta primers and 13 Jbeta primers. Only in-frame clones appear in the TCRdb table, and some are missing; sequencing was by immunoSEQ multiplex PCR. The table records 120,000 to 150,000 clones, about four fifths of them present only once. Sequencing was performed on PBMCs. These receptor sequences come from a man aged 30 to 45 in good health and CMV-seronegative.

CDR3 sequence (DNA): TGTGCCAGCAGTTTCCCAGGGCCCACTGAAGCTTTCTTT. Its protein product is CASSFPGPTEAFF. V is TRBV28 and J is TRBJ1-1; tentatively, D is TRBD1 (5 bases). V was clipped by 3 bases and J by 4 bases, with 9 bases between them. The CDR3 has 13 amino acids. Germline CDR1 and CDR2: MDHEN and SYDVKM.

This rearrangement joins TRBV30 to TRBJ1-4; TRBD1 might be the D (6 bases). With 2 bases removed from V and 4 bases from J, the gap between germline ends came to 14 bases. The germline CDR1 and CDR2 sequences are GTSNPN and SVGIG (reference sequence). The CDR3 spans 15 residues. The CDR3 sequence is CAWSFHRVSNEKLFF. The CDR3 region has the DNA TGTGCCTGGAGTTTCCACAGGGTTAGTAATGAAAAACTGTTTTTT.

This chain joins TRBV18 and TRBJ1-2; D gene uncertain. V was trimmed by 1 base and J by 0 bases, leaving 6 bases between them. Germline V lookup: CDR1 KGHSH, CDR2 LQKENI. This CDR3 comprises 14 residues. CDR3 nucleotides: TGTGCCAGCTCACCACGTCACACTAACTATGGCTACACCTTC. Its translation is CASSPRHTNYGYTF.

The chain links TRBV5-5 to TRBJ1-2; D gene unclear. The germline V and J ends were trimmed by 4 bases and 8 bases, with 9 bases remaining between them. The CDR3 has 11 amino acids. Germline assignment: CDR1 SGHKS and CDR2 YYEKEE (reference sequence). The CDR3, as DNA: TGTGCCAGCAGCCTAGACCGAGGCTACACCTTC. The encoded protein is CASSLDRGYTF.

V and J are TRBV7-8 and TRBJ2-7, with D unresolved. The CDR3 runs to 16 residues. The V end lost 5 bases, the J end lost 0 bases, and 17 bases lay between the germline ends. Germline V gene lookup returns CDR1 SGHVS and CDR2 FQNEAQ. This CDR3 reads CASSPQTPTSSYEQYF. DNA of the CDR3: TGTGCCAGCAGCCCACAGACCCCTACCAGCTCCTACGAGCAGTACTTC.

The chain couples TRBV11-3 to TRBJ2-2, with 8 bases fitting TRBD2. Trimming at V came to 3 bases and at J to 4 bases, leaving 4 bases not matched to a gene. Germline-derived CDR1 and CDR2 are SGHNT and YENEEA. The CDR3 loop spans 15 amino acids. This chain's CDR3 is CASSFGGGVTGELFF. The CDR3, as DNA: TGTGCCAGCAGCTTCGGGGGGGGAGTCACCGGGGAGCTGTTTTTT. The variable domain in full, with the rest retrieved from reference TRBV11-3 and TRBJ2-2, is EAGVVQSPRYKIIEKKQPVAFWCNPISGHNTLYWYLQNLGQGPELLIRYENEEAVDDSQLPKDRFSAERLKGVDSTLKIQPAELGDSAVYLCASSFGGGVTGELFFGEGSRLTVL.